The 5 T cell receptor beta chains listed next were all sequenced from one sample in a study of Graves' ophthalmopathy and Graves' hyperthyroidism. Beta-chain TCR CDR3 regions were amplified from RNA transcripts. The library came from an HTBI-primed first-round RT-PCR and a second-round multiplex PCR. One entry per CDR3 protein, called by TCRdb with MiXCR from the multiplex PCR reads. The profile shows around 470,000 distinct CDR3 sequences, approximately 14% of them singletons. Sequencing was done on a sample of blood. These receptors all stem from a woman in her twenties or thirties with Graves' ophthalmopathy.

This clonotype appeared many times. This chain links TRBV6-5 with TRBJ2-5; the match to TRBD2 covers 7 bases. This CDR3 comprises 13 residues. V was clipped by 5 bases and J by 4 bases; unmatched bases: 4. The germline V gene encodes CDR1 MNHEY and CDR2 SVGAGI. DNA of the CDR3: TGTGCCAGCAGTCCTGGGGAGGGAGAGACCCAGTACTTC. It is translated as CASSPGEGETQYF.

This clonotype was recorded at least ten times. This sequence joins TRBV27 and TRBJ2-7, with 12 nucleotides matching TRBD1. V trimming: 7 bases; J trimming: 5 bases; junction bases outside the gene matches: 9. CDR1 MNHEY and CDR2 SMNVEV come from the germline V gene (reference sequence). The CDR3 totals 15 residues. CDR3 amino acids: CASKPGQGARHEQYF. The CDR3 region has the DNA TGTGCCAGCAAACCGGGACAGGGGGCGCGGCACGAGCAGTACTTC.

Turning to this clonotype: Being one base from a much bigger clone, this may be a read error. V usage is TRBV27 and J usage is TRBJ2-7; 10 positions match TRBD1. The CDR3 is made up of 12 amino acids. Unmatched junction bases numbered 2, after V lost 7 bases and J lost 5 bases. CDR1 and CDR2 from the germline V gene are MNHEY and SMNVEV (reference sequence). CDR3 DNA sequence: TGTGCCAGCATGGGGACAGGGGACGAGCAGTACTTC. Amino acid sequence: CASMGTGDEQYF.

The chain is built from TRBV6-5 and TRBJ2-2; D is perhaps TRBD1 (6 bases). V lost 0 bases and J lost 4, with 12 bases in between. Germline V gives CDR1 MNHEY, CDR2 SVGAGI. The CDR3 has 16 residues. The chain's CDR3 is CASSYSGQGSTGELFF. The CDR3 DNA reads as TGTGCCAGCAGTTACTCGGGTCAGGGGAGCACCGGGGAGCTGTTTTTT.

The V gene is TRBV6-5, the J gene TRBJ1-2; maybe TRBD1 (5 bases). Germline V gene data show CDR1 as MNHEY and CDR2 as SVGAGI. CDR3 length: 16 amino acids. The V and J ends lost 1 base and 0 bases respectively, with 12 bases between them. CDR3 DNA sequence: TGTGCCAGCAGTTACTGGGGGACGTTTGCTAACTATGGCTACACCTTC. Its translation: CASSYWGTFANYGYTF.